The clone carrying this TCR beta chain came up many times. An expansion of CD8+CD57+ cells by flow cytometry had been shown in patients chosen for sequencing. None of the patients had been given any therapy when their blood was sampled. This sample is part of a study of CD8+CD57+ T cells in acquired aplastic anemia. The CDR3 covers 15 residues. V lost 1 base to trimming and J lost 1 base; unmatched junction nucleotides: 2. Germline CDR1 SQVTM, CDR2 ANQGSEA. According to the study, genomic DNA was the template for TCR beta VDJ and CDR3 profiling. TCRdb processed the reads anew with MiXCR; each CDR3 protein has one entry. The table shows about 160,000 distinct CDR3 sequences, with 40% to 60% occurring only once.

The V gene is TRBV29-1, the J gene TRBJ2-7; 12 bases map to TRBD2. Sequenced: sorted CD4+, CD8+, or CD8+CD57+ T cells (not recorded which) from PBMCs. This sequence originates from a human donor with aplastic anemia. CDR3 DNA: TGCAGCGTTGAAGGGGGACTAGCGGGTTCCTACGAGCAGTACTTC. The encoded protein is CSVEGGLAGSYEQYF.